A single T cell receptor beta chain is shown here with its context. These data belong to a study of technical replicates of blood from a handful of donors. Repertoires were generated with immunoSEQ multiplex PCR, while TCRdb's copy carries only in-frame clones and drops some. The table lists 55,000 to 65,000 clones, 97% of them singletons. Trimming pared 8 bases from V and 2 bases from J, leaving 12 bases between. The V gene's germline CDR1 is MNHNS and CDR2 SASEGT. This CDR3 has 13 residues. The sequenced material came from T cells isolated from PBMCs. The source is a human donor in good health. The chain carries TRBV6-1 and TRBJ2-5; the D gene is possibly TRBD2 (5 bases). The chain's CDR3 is CASVYGLQETQYF. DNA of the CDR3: TGTGCCAGCGTTTACGGACTTCAAGAGACCCAGTACTTC.